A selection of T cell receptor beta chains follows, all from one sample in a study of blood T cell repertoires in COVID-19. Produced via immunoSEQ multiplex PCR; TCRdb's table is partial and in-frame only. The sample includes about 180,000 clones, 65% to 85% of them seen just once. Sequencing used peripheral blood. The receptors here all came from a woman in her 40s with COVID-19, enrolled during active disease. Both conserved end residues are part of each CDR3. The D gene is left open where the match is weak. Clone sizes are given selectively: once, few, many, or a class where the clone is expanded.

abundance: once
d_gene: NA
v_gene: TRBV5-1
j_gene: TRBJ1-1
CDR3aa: CASSRWTEGTEAFF
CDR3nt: TGCGCCAGCAGCCGCTGGACAGAGGGCACTGAAGCTTTCTTT

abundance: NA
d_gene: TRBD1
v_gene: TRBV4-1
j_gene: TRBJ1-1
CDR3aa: CASSLGTGSMNTEAFF
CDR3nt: TGCGCCAGCAGCCTAGGGACAGGGAGTATGAACACTGAAGCTTTCTTT

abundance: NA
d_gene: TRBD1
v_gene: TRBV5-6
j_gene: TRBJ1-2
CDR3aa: CASSFSDRANYGYTF
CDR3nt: TGTGCCAGCAGCTTCTCGGACAGGGCCAACTATGGCTACACCTTC

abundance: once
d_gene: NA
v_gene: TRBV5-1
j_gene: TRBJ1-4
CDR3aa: CASKRVDNEKLFF
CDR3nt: TGCGCCAGCAAAAGAGTTGATAATGAAAAACTGTTTTTT

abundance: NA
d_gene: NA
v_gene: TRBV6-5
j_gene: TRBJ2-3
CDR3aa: CASSYMASRTDTQYF
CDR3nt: TGTGCCAGCAGTTATATGGCCTCGCGGACAGATACGCAGTATTTT

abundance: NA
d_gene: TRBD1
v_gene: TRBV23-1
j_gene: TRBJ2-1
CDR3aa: CASSHSGTGSNEQFF
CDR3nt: TGCGCCAGCAGTCACTCCGGGACAGGGAGCAATGAGCAGTTCTTC

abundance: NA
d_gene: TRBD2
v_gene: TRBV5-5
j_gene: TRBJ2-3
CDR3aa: CASSLAGAGGPADTQYF
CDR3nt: TGTGCCAGCAGCTTGGCCGGAGCGGGGGGGCCTGCAGATACGCAGTATTTT

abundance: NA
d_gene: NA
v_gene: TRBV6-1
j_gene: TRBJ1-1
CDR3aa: CASSEAQNTEAFF
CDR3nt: TGTGCCAGCAGTGAAGCACAGAACACTGAAGCTTTCTTT

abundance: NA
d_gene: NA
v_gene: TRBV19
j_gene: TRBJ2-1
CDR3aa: CASSIRPSYNEQFF
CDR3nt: TGTGCCAGTAGTATCAGGCCCTCCTACAATGAGCAGTTCTTC

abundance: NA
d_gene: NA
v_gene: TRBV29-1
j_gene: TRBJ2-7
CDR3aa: CSAIGKGKIDEQYF
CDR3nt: TGCAGCGCCATAGGAAAGGGGAAGATCGACGAGCAGTACTTC

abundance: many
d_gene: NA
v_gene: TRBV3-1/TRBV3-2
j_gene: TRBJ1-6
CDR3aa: CASSQELGSSYNSPLHF
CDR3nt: TGTGCCAGCAGCCAAGAATTAGGGAGCTCCTATAATTCACCCCTCCACTTT

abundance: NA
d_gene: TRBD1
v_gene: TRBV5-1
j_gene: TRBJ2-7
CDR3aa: CASRAWDRDPYEQYF
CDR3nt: TGCGCCAGCAGGGCCTGGGACAGAGACCCCTACGAGCAGTACTTC

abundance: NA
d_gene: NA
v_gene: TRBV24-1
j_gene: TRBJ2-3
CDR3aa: CATSWFDGQDTQYF
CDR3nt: TGTGCCACCAGTTGGTTCGACGGACAAGATACGCAGTATTTT

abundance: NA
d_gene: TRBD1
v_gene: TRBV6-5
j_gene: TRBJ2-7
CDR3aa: CASSFPGQGREQYF
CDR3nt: TGTGCCAGCAGTTTTCCGGGACAGGGGCGCGAGCAGTACTTC

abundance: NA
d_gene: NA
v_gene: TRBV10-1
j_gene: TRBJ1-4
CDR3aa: CASKPQGQNYATNEKLFF
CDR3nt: TGCGCCAGCAAACCCCAGGGGCAGAACTACGCAACTAATGAAAAACTGTTTTTT

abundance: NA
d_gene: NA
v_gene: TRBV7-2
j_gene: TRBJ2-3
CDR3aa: CASSSPRRGLDTQYF
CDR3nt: TGTGCCAGCAGCTCCCCCCGGCGGGGGCTAGATACGCAGTATTTT

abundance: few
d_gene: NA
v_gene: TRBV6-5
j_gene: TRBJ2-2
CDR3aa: CASSYSTGYFTGELFF
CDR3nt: TGTGCCAGCAGTTACTCGACAGGTTACTTCACCGGGGAGCTGTTTTTT

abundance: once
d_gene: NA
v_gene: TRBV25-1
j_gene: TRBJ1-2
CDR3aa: CASTRGAGTGGGYTF
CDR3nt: TGTGCCAGCACCCGAGGGGCAGGGACTGGGGGTGGCTACACCTTC

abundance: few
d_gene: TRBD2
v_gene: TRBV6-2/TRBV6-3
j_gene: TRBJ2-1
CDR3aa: CASSYVLAGLQFF
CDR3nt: TGTGCCAGCAGTTACGTGCTAGCGGGGCTTCAGTTCTTC

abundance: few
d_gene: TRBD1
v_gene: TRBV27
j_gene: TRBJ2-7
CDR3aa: CASAPIPGQSYEQYF
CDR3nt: TGTGCCAGCGCTCCGATACCGGGACAGAGCTACGAGCAGTACTTC

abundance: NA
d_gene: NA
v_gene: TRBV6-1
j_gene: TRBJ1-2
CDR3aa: CASSEASAGLYGYTF
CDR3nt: TGTGCCAGCAGTGAAGCCTCGGCCGGACTCTATGGCTACACCTTC

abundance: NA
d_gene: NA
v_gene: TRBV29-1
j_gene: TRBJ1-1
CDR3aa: CSVQALGGNTEAFF
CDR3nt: TGCAGCGTTCAAGCTCTAGGTGGGAACACTGAAGCTTTCTTT

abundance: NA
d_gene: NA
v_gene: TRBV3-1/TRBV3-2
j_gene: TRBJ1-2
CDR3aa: CASSQHGAWYYGYTF
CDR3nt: TGTGCCAGCAGCCAACATGGGGCGTGGTACTATGGCTACACCTTC

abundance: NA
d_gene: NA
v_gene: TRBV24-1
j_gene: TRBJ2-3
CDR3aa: CATSDLKSRTDTQYF
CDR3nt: TGTGCCACCAGTGATTTGAAGAGCCGCACAGATACGCAGTATTTT

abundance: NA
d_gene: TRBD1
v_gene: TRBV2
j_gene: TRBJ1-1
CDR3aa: CASSPRTGVNTEAFF
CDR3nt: TGTGCCAGCAGTCCAAGGACAGGAGTGAACACTGAAGCTTTCTTT

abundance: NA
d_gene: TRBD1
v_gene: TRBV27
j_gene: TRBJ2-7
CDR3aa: CASRTGGNEQYF
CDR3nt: TGTGCCAGTCGGACAGGGGGAAACGAGCAGTACTTC

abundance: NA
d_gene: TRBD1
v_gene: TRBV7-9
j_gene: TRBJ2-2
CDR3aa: CASSSFAVPGQIFTGELFF
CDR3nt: TGTGCCAGCAGCTCCTTTGCCGTTCCGGGACAGATTTTCACCGGGGAGCTGTTTTTT

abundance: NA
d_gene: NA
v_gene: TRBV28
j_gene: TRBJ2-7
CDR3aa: CASRPTGYEQYF
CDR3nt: TGTGCCAGCAGACCAACAGGCTACGAGCAGTACTTC

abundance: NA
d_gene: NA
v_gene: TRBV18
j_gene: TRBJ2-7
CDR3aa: CASSRQPPVYEQYF
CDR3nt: TGTGCCAGCTCGCGGCAGCCCCCCGTCTACGAGCAGTACTTC

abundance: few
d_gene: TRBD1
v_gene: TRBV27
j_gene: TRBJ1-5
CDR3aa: CASSPGTGGRNQPQHF
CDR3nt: TGTGCCAGCAGTCCGGGGACAGGGGGCCGGAATCAGCCCCAGCATTTT

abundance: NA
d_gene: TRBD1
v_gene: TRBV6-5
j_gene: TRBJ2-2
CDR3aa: CASETGVGTGELFF
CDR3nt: TGTGCCAGCGAAACAGGGGTCGGCACCGGGGAGCTGTTTTTT

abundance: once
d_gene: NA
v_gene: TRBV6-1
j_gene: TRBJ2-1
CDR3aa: CASSEIINEQFF
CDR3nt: TGTGCCAGCAGTGAAATAATCAATGAGCAGTTCTTC

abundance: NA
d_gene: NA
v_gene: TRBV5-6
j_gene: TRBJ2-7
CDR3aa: CASSLATGEQYF
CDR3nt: TGTGCCAGCAGCTTGGCCACAGGCGAGCAGTACTTC

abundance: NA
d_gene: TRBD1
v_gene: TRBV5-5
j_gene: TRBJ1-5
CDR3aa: CASSLRDRGIAQHF
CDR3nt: TGTGCCAGCAGCTTGCGGGACAGGGGGATAGCCCAGCATTTT

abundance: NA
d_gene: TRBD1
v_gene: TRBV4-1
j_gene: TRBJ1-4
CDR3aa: CASSQDIDRGLKLFF
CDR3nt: TGCGCCAGCAGCCAAGATATAGACAGGGGGCTAAAACTGTTTTTT

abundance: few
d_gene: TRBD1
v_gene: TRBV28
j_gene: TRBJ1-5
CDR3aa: CASSLLRDSGPQHF
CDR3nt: TGTGCCAGCAGTTTATTACGGGACAGCGGGCCCCAGCATTTT

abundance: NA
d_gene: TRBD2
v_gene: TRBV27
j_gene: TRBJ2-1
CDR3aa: CASSPWTSGLGNEQFF
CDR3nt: TGTGCCAGCAGTCCTTGGACTAGCGGCCTCGGGAATGAGCAGTTCTTC

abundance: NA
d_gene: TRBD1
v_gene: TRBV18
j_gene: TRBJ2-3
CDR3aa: CASSPPLGQVDTDTQYF
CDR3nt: TGTGCCAGCTCACCACCCTTGGGACAGGTGGACACAGATACGCAGTATTTT

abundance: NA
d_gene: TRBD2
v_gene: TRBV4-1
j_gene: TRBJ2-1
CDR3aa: CASSQEGLAASSYNEQFF
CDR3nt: TGCGCCAGCAGCCAAGAGGGACTAGCGGCGAGCTCCTACAATGAGCAGTTCTTC

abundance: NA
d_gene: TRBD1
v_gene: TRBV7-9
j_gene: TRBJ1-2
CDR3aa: CASSLLDRDGYTF
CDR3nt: TGTGCCAGCAGCTTGCTAGACAGGGACGGCTACACCTTC

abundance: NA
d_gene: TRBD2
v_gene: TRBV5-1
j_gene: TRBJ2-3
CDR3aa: CASSLGGSGGASTDTQYF
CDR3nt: TGCGCCAGCAGCTTGGGTGGTAGCGGGGGTGCTAGCACAGATACGCAGTATTTT

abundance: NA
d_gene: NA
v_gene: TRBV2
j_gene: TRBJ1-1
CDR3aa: CASSETGWGNTEAFF
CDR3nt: TGTGCCAGCAGTGAAACAGGGTGGGGGAACACTGAAGCTTTCTTT

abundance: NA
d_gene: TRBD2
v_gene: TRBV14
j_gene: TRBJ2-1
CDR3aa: CASSQRREGLSNEQFF
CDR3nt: TGTGCCAGCAGCCAACGGCGGGAGGGCCTCTCCAATGAGCAGTTCTTC

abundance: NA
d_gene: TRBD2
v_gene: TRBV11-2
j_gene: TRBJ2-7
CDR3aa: CASSLERGLYEQYF
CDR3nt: TGTGCCAGCAGCCTCGAGCGGGGCCTATACGAGCAGTACTTC

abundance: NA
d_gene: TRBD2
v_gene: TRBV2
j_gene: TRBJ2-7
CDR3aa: CASNGGAYEQYF
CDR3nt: TGTGCCAGCAACGGGGGGGCCTACGAGCAGTACTTC

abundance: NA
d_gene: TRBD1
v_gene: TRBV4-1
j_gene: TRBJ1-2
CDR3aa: CASSRPNRDRGQVSYGYTF
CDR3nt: TGCGCCAGCAGCCGGCCTAACCGGGACAGGGGGCAGGTTAGCTATGGCTACACCTTC

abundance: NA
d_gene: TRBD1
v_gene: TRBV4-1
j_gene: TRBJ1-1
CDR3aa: CASSQGGQGTEAFF
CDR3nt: TGCGCCAGCAGCCAAGGGGGACAGGGGACTGAAGCTTTCTTT

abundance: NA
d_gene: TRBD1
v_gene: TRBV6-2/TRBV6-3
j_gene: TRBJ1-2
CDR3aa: CASSYLDRDPYGYTF
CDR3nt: TGTGCCAGCAGTTACCTGGACAGGGACCCCTATGGCTACACCTTC

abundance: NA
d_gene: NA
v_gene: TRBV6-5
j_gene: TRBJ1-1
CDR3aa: CASKTRGVTEAFF
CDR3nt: TGTGCCAGCAAAACCAGGGGAGTCACTGAAGCTTTCTTT

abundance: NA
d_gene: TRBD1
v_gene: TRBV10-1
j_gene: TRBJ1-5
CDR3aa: CATADRGGQPQHF
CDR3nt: TGCGCCACCGCGGACAGGGGAGGCCAGCCCCAGCATTTT

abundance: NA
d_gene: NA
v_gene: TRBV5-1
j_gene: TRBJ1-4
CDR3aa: CASSPGGSTNEKLFF
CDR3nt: TGCGCCAGCAGCCCTGGAGGGTCAACTAATGAAAAACTGTTTTTT

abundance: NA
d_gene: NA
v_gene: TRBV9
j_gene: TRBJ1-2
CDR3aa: CASSVAEVADYGYTF
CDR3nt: TGTGCCAGCAGCGTAGCTGAGGTAGCGGACTATGGCTACACCTTC

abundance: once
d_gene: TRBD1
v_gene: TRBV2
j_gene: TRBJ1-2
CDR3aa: CAGLPRTGGGYGYTF
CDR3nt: TGTGCCGGCTTGCCCAGGACAGGGGGAGGGTATGGCTACACCTTC

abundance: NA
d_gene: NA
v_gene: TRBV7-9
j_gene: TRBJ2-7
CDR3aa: CASSLRLDSSNYEQYF
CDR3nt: TGTGCCAGCAGCTTAAGGCTGGACAGCTCGAACTACGAGCAGTACTTC

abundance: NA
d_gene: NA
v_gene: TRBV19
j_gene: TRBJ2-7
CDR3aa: CASSPTPSGSYEQYF
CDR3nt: TGTGCCAGTAGTCCGACTCCAAGCGGTTCCTACGAGCAGTACTTC

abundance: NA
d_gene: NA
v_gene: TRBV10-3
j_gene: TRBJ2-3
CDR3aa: CAIRPPGSTDTQYF
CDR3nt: TGTGCCATCAGGCCTCCCGGTAGCACAGATACGCAGTATTTT

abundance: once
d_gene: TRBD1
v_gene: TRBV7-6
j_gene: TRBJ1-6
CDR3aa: CASSLGTAANSPLHF
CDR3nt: TGTGCCAGCAGCCTTGGGACAGCAGCTAATTCACCCCTCCACTTT

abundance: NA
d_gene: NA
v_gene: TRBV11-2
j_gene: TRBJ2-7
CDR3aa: CASSGRDSYYEQYF
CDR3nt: TGTGCCAGCAGCGGCCGGGACTCCTACTACGAGCAGTACTTC

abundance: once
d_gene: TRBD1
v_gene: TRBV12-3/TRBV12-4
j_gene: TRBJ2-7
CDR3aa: CASSSQGSYEQYF
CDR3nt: TGTGCCAGCAGTTCACAGGGGTCCTACGAGCAGTACTTC